A selection of T cell receptor beta chains follows, all from one sample in a study of blood T cell repertoires in COVID-19. Method: immunoSEQ multiplex PCR; TCRdb's copy keeps in-frame clones and lacks some. The sample includes almost 85,000 clones, around four fifths seen only once; the top ten take around 39%. Sequenced input: peripheral blood. These receptors were collected from a man older than 75 with active or convalescent COVID-19. The conserved cysteine and the conserved F or W are not part of the CDR3 here.

CDR3 protein: ASSPWAGITGYT
V gene: TRBV27
J gene: TRBJ1-2

CDR3 protein: ASSSQAGSSYNEQF
V gene: TRBV7-3
J gene: TRBJ2-1

CDR3 protein: ASSQDYGVGQPQH
V gene: TRBV3-1/TRBV3-2
J gene: TRBJ1-5

CDR3 protein: ASSQQGAWTEAF
V gene: TRBV6-5
J gene: TRBJ1-1

CDR3 protein: ASRPLGLAGVTDTQY
V gene: TRBV2
J gene: TRBJ2-3

CDR3 protein: ASSFTGNTEAF
V gene: TRBV7-9
J gene: TRBJ1-1

CDR3 protein: ASSQESGGIAYGYT
V gene: TRBV4-1
J gene: TRBJ1-2

CDR3 protein: ASSPIAQASNQPQH
V gene: TRBV19
J gene: TRBJ1-5

CDR3 protein: ATSGAGRVNEQF
V gene: TRBV15
J gene: TRBJ2-1

CDR3 protein: ASRYGTPILRNTIY
V gene: TRBV6-2/TRBV6-3
J gene: TRBJ1-3

CDR3 protein: ASSALDTQY
V gene: TRBV7-8
J gene: TRBJ2-3

CDR3 protein: SPTSTDTQY
V gene: TRBV20-1
J gene: TRBJ2-3

CDR3 protein: ASSLLPGQNTDTQY
V gene: TRBV7-2
J gene: TRBJ2-3

CDR3 protein: ASRDRLANTEAF
V gene: TRBV5-4
J gene: TRBJ1-1

CDR3 protein: SVEETREQF
V gene: TRBV29-1
J gene: TRBJ2-1

CDR3 protein: ASSVRGSSDEQF
V gene: TRBV9
J gene: TRBJ2-1

CDR3 protein: AWSVGAINQPQH
V gene: TRBV30
J gene: TRBJ1-5

CDR3 protein: ASSLGRRADTQY
V gene: TRBV7-3
J gene: TRBJ2-3

CDR3 protein: ASSQGVRGFYGYT
V gene: TRBV3-1/TRBV3-2
J gene: TRBJ1-2

CDR3 protein: ASSDSGGDGYT
V gene: TRBV6-4
J gene: TRBJ1-2

CDR3 protein: ASSLSREGTDTQY
V gene: TRBV7-7
J gene: TRBJ2-3

CDR3 protein: ASSYKARGLYGYT
V gene: TRBV6-5
J gene: TRBJ1-2

CDR3 protein: SPSQSEQY
V gene: TRBV20-1
J gene: TRBJ2-7

CDR3 protein: AISESMDRVASEQY
V gene: TRBV10-3
J gene: TRBJ2-7

CDR3 protein: ASSHVAGTGVDTQY
V gene: TRBV11-3
J gene: TRBJ2-3

CDR3 protein: ASSLGLAGGYQETQY
V gene: TRBV7-7
J gene: TRBJ2-5

CDR3 protein: ASSQSPSGEQY
V gene: TRBV14
J gene: TRBJ2-7

CDR3 protein: ASSELEGVVADTQY
V gene: TRBV6-4
J gene: TRBJ2-3